This is a list of T cell receptor beta chains from one sample in a study of T-cell reconstitution after alpha-beta-depleted transplantation in children. TCRdb re-called the PCR reads with MiXCR, one entry per CDR3 protein. The repertoire has around 100,000 distinct CDR3 sequences, about 6.8% of them found once; the top ten carry approximately 16%. The sequenced sample was PBMCs, obtained before TCRalphabeta/CD19-depleted stem cell transplant. The receptor source for this set is a boy aged 2 to 10 with acute lymphoblastic leukemia, due to receive a stem cell transplant. The CDR3 runs from the conserved cysteine through the conserved F or W. Fields, in order: V gene, clone size, J gene, D gene, CDR3 protein, CDR3 DNA. A D gene is named only where the DNA matches it firmly. Rows give clone size only sometimes, using once, few, many, or a class for an expanded clone.

>TRBV7-2|many|TRBJ2-5|-
CASSSDGGGGETQYF
TGTGCCAGCAGCTCCGATGGGGGTGGGGGGGAGACCCAGTACTTC
>TRBV23-1|few|TRBJ1-1|TRBD1
CASSQEDRGRSTEAFF
TGCGCCAGCAGTCAAGAAGACAGGGGGCGGAGCACTGAAGCTTTCTTT
>TRBV7-2|many|TRBJ1-5|-
CASSVTAKQPQHF
TGTGCCAGCAGCGTCACGGCGAAACAGCCCCAGCATTTT
>TRBV11-1|many|TRBJ2-3|-
CASSLEGDTGPTDTQYF
TGTGCCAGCAGCTTAGAGGGGGACACAGGGCCCACAGATACGCAGTATTTT
>TRBV5-1|many|TRBJ1-1|TRBD1
CASSGRQGNTEAFF
TGCGCCAGCAGCGGACGACAGGGGAACACTGAAGCTTTCTTT
>TRBV5-1|many|TRBJ1-1|-
CASSDARAGRNTEAFF
TGCGCCAGCAGCGATGCCCGGGCAGGGCGAAACACTGAAGCTTTCTTT
>TRBV18|many|TRBJ1-1|TRBD1
CASSRQGRNTEAFF
TGTGCCAGCTCGCGACAGGGACGGAACACTGAAGCTTTCTTT
>TRBV6-5|few|TRBJ1-5|-
CASSYSHRQYYSNQPQHF
TGTGCCAGCAGTTACTCTCACCGACAGTACTATAGCAATCAGCCCCAGCATTTT
>TRBV12-3/TRBV12-4|many|TRBJ2-7|TRBD2
CASSPTPGLPPTEQYF
TGTGCCAGCAGTCCAACGCCGGGACTACCCCCGACCGAGCAGTACTTC
>TRBV7-9|-|TRBJ1-3|-
CASSPDGQISGNTIYF
TGTGCCAGCAGCCCCGACGGCCAGATTTCTGGAAACACCATATATTTT
>TRBV7-9|few|TRBJ2-7|-
CASSFGGHEQYF
TGTGCCAGCAGCTTCGGGGGACACGAGCAGTACTTC
>TRBV20-1|-|TRBJ2-4|TRBD1
CCARDGTEVAKNIQYF
TGCTGTGCTAGAGACGGGACAGAAGTAGCCAAAAACATTCAGTACTTC
>TRBV6-2/TRBV6-3|many|TRBJ1-2|-
CASSYSPDLPGYTF
TGTGCCAGCAGTTACTCACCAGACCTCCCTGGCTACACCTTC
>TRBV5-1|many|TRBJ1-1|-
CASSPVGDTEAFF
TGCGCCAGCAGCCCGGTGGGCGACACTGAAGCTTTCTTT
>TRBV7-9|few|TRBJ1-5|-
CASSKQGGRNQPQHF
TGTGCCAGCAGCAAACAGGGTGGGCGCAATCAGCCCCAGCATTTT
>TRBV4-3|-|TRBJ2-1|TRBD1
CASSHNPPGQGDNEQFF
TGCGCCAGCAGCCACAACCCACCGGGACAGGGTGACAATGAGCAGTTCTTC
>TRBV5-1|few|TRBJ2-1|-
CASSPLGPVGLSYNEQFF
TGCGCCAGCAGCCCCCTCGGCCCCGTGGGGTTGTCCTACAATGAGCAGTTCTTC
>TRBV6-5|many|TRBJ2-7|-
CASSYRDGFYEQYF
TGTGCCAGCAGTTACAGGGACGGCTTCTACGAGCAGTACTTC
>TRBV18|many|TRBJ2-3|-
CASSPPSGSTDTQYF
TGTGCCAGCTCACCACCGTCAGGGAGCACAGATACGCAGTATTTT
>TRBV6-1|-|TRBJ1-1|-
CASSARVRNTEAFF
TGTGCCAGCAGTGCTCGGGTACGGAACACTGAAGCTTTCTTT
>TRBV4-2|-|TRBJ2-4|TRBD2
CASSLTAGLAGIQGENIQYF
TGTGCCAGCAGCCTCACAGCCGGACTAGCGGGGATCCAGGGGGAAAACATTCAGTACTTC
>TRBV12-5|-|TRBJ2-7|-
CASGLVVADSYEQYF
TGTGCTAGTGGTTTGGTAGTGGCCGACTCCTACGAGCAGTACTTC
>TRBV20-1|few|TRBJ2-3|-
CSASFDTDTQYF
TGCAGTGCTAGCTTCGACACAGATACGCAGTATTTT
>TRBV5-1|many|TRBJ2-2|-
CASSRGAVSTGELFF
TGCGCCAGCAGCAGGGGGGCCGTGAGCACCGGGGAGCTGTTTTTT
>TRBV19|-|TRBJ2-2|-
CASSITVNTGELFF
TGTGCCAGTAGTATAACAGTGAACACCGGGGAGCTGTTTTTT
>TRBV7-8|-|TRBJ2-7|-
CASSLVSGGAPSEQYF
TGTGCCAGCAGCTTAGTAAGTGGGGGGGCCCCCAGCGAGCAGTACTTC
>TRBV20-1|many|TRBJ1-1|-
CSGTGPRDTEAFF
TGCAGTGGGACCGGTCCTCGGGACACTGAAGCTTTCTTT
>TRBV12-5|-|TRBJ2-2|TRBD2
CASGLSRGGLAGFKGGTGELFF
TGTGCTAGTGGTCTGAGTAGGGGTGGGCTAGCGGGGTTCAAGGGGGGCACCGGGGAGCTGTTTTTT
>TRBV5-1|many|TRBJ2-2|-
CASSLTAQGTGELFF
TGCGCCAGCAGCTTGACGGCGCAGGGCACCGGGGAGCTGTTTTTT
>TRBV5-6|many|TRBJ1-6|-
CASSLEWGLNSPLHF
TGTGCCAGCAGCTTGGAGTGGGGCTTGAATTCACCCCTCCACTTT
>TRBV7-2|few|TRBJ1-2|TRBD1
CASSQGTGRANYGYTF
TGTGCCAGCAGCCAGGGGACAGGAAGAGCTAACTATGGCTACACCTTC
>TRBV20-1|-|TRBJ1-1|-
CSAGTSVGNTEAFF
TGCAGTGCTGGGACATCGGTTGGGAACACTGAAGCTTTCTTT
>TRBV6-9|-|TRBJ2-3|-
CAAFYFLADTQYF
TGTGCCGCCTTTTATTTTCTAGCGGATACGCAGTATTTT
>TRBV5-1|many|TRBJ2-7|-
CASGVLPETYEQYF
TGCGCCAGCGGGGTCCTGCCGGAGACCTACGAGCAGTACTTC
>TRBV4-1|-|TRBJ2-7|TRBD1
CASSQEARGPNEQYF
TGCGCCAGCAGCCAAGAAGCCAGGGGGCCCAACGAGCAGTACTTC
>TRBV7-6|few|TRBJ1-3|-
CASSYPLSSGNTIYF
TGTGCCAGCAGCTACCCCCTATCCTCTGGAAACACCATATATTTT
>TRBV3-1|few|TRBJ2-1|-
CASTLGGHEQFF
TGTGCCAGCACCCTTGGGGGGCATGAGCAGTTCTTC
>TRBV2|-|TRBJ1-1|-
CASSAYSENTEAFF
TGTGCCAGCAGTGCTTACTCAGAGAACACTGAAGCTTTCTTT
>TRBV2|many|TRBJ2-7|-
CASSGVWGSYLVREQYF
TGTGCCAGCAGTGGAGTTTGGGGGAGCTACCTCGTTCGCGAGCAGTACTTC
>TRBV20-1|few|TRBJ2-3|-
CSAFTAIEADTQYF
TGCAGTGCGTTTACGGCTATCGAAGCAGATACGCAGTATTTT
>TRBV5-1|-|TRBJ2-1|-
CASSWAHRGGSYNEQFF
TGCGCCAGCAGCTGGGCCCACAGGGGAGGGTCCTACAATGAGCAGTTCTTC
>TRBV20-1|many|TRBJ2-5|TRBD1
CSARGAGGPETQYF
TGCAGTGCTAGAGGGGCAGGGGGACCGGAGACCCAGTACTTC
>TRBV29-1|many|TRBJ2-1|-
CSVEGPEQFF
TGCAGCGTTGAAGGACCCGAGCAGTTCTTC
>TRBV12-3/TRBV12-4|many|TRBJ2-3|-
CASSFGSASTDTQYF
TGTGCCAGCAGTTTTGGTAGCGCATCTACAGATACGCAGTATTTT
>TRBV12-3/TRBV12-4|many|TRBJ1-5|-
CASSLRVEGQPQHF
TGTGCCAGCAGTTTAAGGGTAGAAGGTCAGCCCCAGCATTTT
>TRBV7-3|many|TRBJ1-1|-
CASSFTRGEGERWGEAFF
TGTGCCAGCAGCTTCACGAGAGGGGAGGGGGAAAGATGGGGAGAAGCTTTCTTT
>TRBV3-1|once|TRBJ2-1|TRBD2
CASSPSGGASYNGQFF
TGTGCCAGCAGCCCCAGCGGGGGGGCATCCTACAATGGGCAGTTCTTC
>TRBV11-2|-|TRBJ1-1|-
CASSPQGRLLNTEAFF
TGTGCCAGCAGCCCCCAAGGGAGACTACTGAACACTGAAGCTTTCTTT
>TRBV12-3/TRBV12-4|few|TRBJ2-7|TRBD2
CASSLAGWGGSPYEQYF
TGTGCCAGCAGTTTAGCGGGGTGGGGGGGATCCCCCTACGAGCAGTACTTC